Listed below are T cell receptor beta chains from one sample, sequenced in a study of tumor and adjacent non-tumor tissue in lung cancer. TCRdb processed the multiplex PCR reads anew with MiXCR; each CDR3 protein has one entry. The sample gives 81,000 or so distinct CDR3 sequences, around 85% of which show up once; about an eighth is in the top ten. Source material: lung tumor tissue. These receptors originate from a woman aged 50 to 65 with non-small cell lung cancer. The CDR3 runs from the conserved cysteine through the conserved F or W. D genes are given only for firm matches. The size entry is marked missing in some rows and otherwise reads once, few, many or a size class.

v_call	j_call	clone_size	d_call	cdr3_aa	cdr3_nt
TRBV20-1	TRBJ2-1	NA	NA	CTANFGGGYNKQFF	TGCACTGCTAACTTCGGCGGAGGCTACAATAAGCAGTTCTTC
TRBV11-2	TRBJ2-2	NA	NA	CASGRPLSRENTWELFF	TGTGCCAGCGGCAGGCCACTAAGTCGGGAAAACACCTGGGAGCTGTTTTTT
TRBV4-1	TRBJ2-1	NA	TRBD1	CASSQRQGMYEQFF	TGCGCCAGCAGCCAGAGACAGGGGATGTATGAGCAGTTCTTC
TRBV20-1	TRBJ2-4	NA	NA	CRARDTGAILGKNIQYF	TGCAGAGCTAGAGACACGGGAGCGATACTAGGCAAGAACATTCAGTACTTC
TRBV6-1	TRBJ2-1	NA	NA	CVSKRLTGPFVDEQFF	TGTGTCAGCAAGAGACTAACAGGGCCCTTTGTGGATGAGCAGTTCTTC
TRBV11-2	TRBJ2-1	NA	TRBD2	CASTPEGGGNSYDEQFF	TGTGCCAGCACCCCAGAGGGCGGGGGAAACTCCTATGATGAGCAGTTCTTC
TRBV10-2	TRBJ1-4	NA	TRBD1	CTSSKGQASEKLFF	TGCACCAGCAGTAAAGGACAGGCGTCTGAAAAACTGTTTTTT
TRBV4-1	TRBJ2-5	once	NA	CASSQELRCRETQYF	TGCGCCAGCAGCCAAGAATTGCGTTGCCGGGAGACCCAGTATTTC
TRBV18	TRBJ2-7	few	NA	CASSPSSDGYEQYF	TGTGCCAGCTCACCAAGCTCCGACGGCTACGAGCAGTACTTC
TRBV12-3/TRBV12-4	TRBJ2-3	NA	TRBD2	CASRAGGLADMRYF	TGTGCCAGCAGAGCGGGAGGGCTCGCAGATATGCGGTATTTT
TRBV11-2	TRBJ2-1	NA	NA	CTSLVLPDEQFF	TGTACCAGCTTGGTACTACCTGACGAGCAGTTCTTC
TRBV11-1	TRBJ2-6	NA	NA	CASALAERTVLSF	TGTGCCAGCGCCTTAGCCGAAAGGACCGTCCTGAGTTTC
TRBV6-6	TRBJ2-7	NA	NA	CASTYSTLEQYF	TGTGCCAGCACTTACTCCACACTCGAGCAGTACTTC
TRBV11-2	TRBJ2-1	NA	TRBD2	CASILEGGGSSYNEQFF	TGTGCCAGCATCCTAGAGGGCGGGGGAAGCTCCTACAACGAGCAGTTCTTC
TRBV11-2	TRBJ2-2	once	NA	CAMSLVPGPGELFF	TGTGCCATGAGCTTAGTGCCCGGTCCAGGAGAGCTGTTTTTT
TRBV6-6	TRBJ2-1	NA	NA	CASTQTLLCEQFF	TGTGCCAGCACCCAGACCCTCCTGTGTGAGCAGTTCTTC
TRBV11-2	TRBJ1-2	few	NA	CASSANEAPNYDYTF	TGTGCCAGCAGCGCTAACGAGGCTCCTAACTATGACTACACCTTC
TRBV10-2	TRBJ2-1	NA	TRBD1	CASRQGNYNKQIF	TGCGCCAGCAGACAGGGGAATTACAATAAGCAGATCTTC
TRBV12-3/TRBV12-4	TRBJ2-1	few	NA	CASNQIGGDNEQFF	TGTGCCAGCAACCAGATAGGGGGGGACAATGAGCAGTTCTTC
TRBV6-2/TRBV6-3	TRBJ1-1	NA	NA	CASYYSRGTEAFF	TGTGCCAGCTATTACTCGAGGGGCACTGAAGCTTTCTTT
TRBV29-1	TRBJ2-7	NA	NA	CSVENMGGCKQYF	TGCAGCGTTGAAAACATGGGGGGATGCAAGCAGTACTTC
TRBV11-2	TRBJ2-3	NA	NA	CANRLDKGLTSTDTQYF	TGTGCCAACAGGTTAGATAAGGGGCTAACCTCCACAGATACGCAGTATTTT
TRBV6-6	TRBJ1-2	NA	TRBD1	CAISFTGVENGYTF	TGTGCCATCAGTTTCACAGGGGTGGAGAATGGCTACACCTTC
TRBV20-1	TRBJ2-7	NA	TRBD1	CSASDRAGGWYEQYF	TGCAGTGCTAGTGATCGGGCAGGGGGCTGGTATGAGCAGTACTTC
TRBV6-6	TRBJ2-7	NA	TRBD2	CASRSGLESYGQYF	TGTGCTAGCAGGTCGGGACTAGAGTCCTACGGGCAGTACTTC
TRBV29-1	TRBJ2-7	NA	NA	CSVHQTSGRGYEQYF	TGCAGCGTCCACCAGACTAGTGGGAGAGGGTACGAGCAGTACTTC
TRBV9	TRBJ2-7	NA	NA	CASRLRGGSVNEQYF	TGTGCCAGCAGGCTACGCGGAGGGAGCGTAAACGAGCAGTACTTC
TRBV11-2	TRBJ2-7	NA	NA	CSSSLGMDFSYEQSF	TGTAGCAGCAGCCTGGGCATGGATTTCTCCTACGAGCAGTCCTTC
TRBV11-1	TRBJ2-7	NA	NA	CASNHWNNSYEQYF	TGTGCCAGCAACCACTGGAACAACTCCTACGAGCAGTACTTC
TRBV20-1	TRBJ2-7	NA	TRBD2	CSARGSAGALYEQYF	TGCAGTGCTAGAGGCTCAGCGGGAGCTTTATACGAGCAGTACTTC
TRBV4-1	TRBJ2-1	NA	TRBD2	CASSQSWTSGSTNEQFF	TGCGCAAGCAGCCAATCCTGGACTAGCGGGAGTACCAATGAGCAGTTCTTC
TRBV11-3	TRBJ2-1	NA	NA	CTSSQNPYNVQVF	TGTACCAGCTCCCAAAATCCCTACAATGTGCAGGTCTTC
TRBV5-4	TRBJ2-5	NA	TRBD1	CASSWSRRGYQETQYF	TGTGCCAGCAGCTGGAGTCGCAGGGGGTACCAAGAGACCCAATACTTC
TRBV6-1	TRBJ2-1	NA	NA	CTSKSLTGSFVDEQFF	TGTACTAGCAAGAGCCTAACAGGGTCCTTCGTGGATGAGCAGTTCTTC
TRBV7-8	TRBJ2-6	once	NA	CASNRGLHFGANVLTF	NA
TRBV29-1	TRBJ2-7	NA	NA	CSVVIRDASYEQYF	TGCAGCGTTGTCATAAGGGACGCATCCTACGAGCAGTACTTC
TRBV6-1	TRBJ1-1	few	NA	CATGDYTKAFF	TGTGCCACCGGGGATTACACTAAAGCTTTCTTT
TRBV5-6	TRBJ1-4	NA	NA	CASNLGGCSEKLFF	TGTGCCAGCAACCTGGGGGGATGCAGCGAAAAACTGTTTTTT
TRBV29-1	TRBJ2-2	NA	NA	CSFLDQGRTGELLF	TGCAGCTTCTTAGACCAGGGGCGGACCGGGGAGCTGTTATTT
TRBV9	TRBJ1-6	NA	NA	CASSAEDSSLHF	TGCGCCAGCAGCGCCGAGGACAGTTCCCTCCACTTT
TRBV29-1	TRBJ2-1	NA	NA	CSVYSRSPYTEQSF	TGCAGCGTTTATAGCAGGAGTCCCTACACTGAGCAGTCCTTC
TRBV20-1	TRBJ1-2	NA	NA	CSASYEDHGYSF	TGCAGTGCTAGTTACGAGGACCATGGCTACAGCTTC